Many counts were recorded for the clone carrying this T cell receptor (beta chain). These data come from a study of blood T cells in healthy people across ages. A second about 6 to 11 cycle PCR used barcoded and J-beta primers. TCRdb re-derived calls from the 5' RACE reads in MiXCR, one entry per CDR3 protein. In the table there are just under 900,000 distinct CDR3 sequences, 29% of which are singletons. The germline V gene encodes CDR1 SEHNR and CDR2 FQNEAQ (reference sequence). The length of the CDR3 is 14 residues. The J segment lost 2 bases and the V segment lost 5 bases, leaving 4 bases of the junction unmatched.

This clonotype was obtained from a woman aged 80 or over in good health. The V call is TRBV7-9, the J call TRBJ2-3, with 7 positions matching TRBD1. Input material: blood. The CDR3 bases are TGTGCCAGCAGCATAGGACAGGCCACAGATACGCAGTATTTT. Translating gives CASSIGQATDTQYF. The whole variable domain, filled in from reference TRBV7-9 and TRBJ2-3, reads DTGVSQNPRHKITKRGQNVTFRCDPISEHNRLYWYRQTLGQGPEFLTYFQNEAQLEKSRLLSDRFSAERPKGSFSTLEIQRTEQGDSAMYLCASSIGQATDTQYFGPGTRLTVL.